A single sample is the source of the 14 T cell receptor beta chains below, sequenced in a study of neurological immune-mediated disorders. TCRdb re-analysed the 5' RACE reads in MiXCR, keeping a single row per CDR3 protein. The data hold about 120,000 distinct CDR3 sequences, with more than 2.5% observed a single time. Input material: PBMCs. The receptor source for this set is a woman between 25 and 40 years old with multiple sclerosis.

Ten or more counts support this clonotype. V is TRBV10-3 and J is TRBJ1-1, with D uncertain. This CDR3 is built from 13 residues. CDR1 is ENHRY and CDR2 is SYGVKD in the germline V gene. Trimming took 8 bases from V and 0 from J, leaving 10 bases between them. The DNA for the CDR3 is TGTGCCATCGGATCTTCAGTGAACACTGAAGCTTTCTTT. Protein sequence: CAIGSSVNTEAFF.

This clonotype was picked up a small number of times. CDR3 bases: TGTGCCAGCAGCCAAAGGGACAGGGGAAGAAATCAGCCCCAGCATTTT. This translates into CASSQRDRGRNQPQHF. The chain recombines TRBV6-6 with TRBJ1-5; 10 positions match TRBD1. V gave up 6 bases and J gave up 4 bases; unmatched junction bases: 9. CDR3 length: 16 amino acids. CDR1 is MNHNY and CDR2 is SVGAGI in the germline V gene (reference sequence).

This clonotype came up many times. This chain joins TRBV3-1 and TRBJ2-7; TRBD1 or TRBD2 may be the D gene (6 bases each). This CDR3 contains 16 residues. The V gene lost 1 base and the J gene lost 9 bases, with 22 bases spanning the gap. Per germline, CDR1 LGHDT and CDR2 YNNKEL (reference sequence). The CDR3 nucleotides read TGTGCCAGCAGCCAAGTTCCCGCCGGCAGGGGAGGCGTGCAGTACTTC. Protein sequence: CASSQVPAGRGGVQYF.

This clonotype has at least ten counts. V usage is TRBV7-2 and J usage is TRBJ2-3; tentative D call: TRBD1 (6 bases). Germline V CDR1 and CDR2: SGHTA, FQGNSA. V dropped 1 base and J dropped 0 bases, with 17 bases sitting between them. The CDR3 length is 18 residues. The CDR3 region has the DNA TGTGCCAGCAGCTTAGGACCCCGGCGGCAGGGGAGCACAGATACGCAGTATTTT. Its translation is CASSLGPRRQGSTDTQYF.

The CDR3 DNA reads as TGCAGTGCTAGTGGGCAGGGACCCTTCTCTGGCTACACCTTC. The encoded protein is CSASGQGPFSGYTF. The chain has TRBV20-1 and TRBJ1-2, with TRBD1 as a possible D gene (5 bases). The CDR3 consists of 14 residues. The germline gives CDR1 DFQATT, CDR2 SNEGSKA (reference sequence). V lost 3 bases and J 7 bases, leaving 18 bases between the germline ends.

This clonotype was found many times. The chain recombines TRBV12-3 or TRBV12-4 with TRBJ2-1; D is uncertain. CDR3 length equals 13 residues. The V gene lost 7 bases and the J gene lost 6 bases, with 13 bases spanning the gap. The CDR3 loop reads CASTEKNGNEQFF. DNA of the CDR3: TGTGCCAGCACGGAAAAAAACGGCAATGAGCAGTTCTTC.

This clonotype was recorded many times. The genes are TRBV7-8 and TRBJ2-7, with D perhaps matching TRBD2 (7 bases). The CDR3 covers 18 residues. CDR1 SGHVS and CDR2 FQNEAQ come from the germline V gene. V shed 1 base and J shed 3 bases, with 22 bases lying between them. The CDR3: CASSLDRGNREGDYEQYF. The CDR3 DNA reads TGTGCCAGCAGCTTAGACCGCGGAAACAGGGAGGGAGACTACGAGCAGTACTTC.

This clonotype was counted at least ten times. This chain joins TRBV25-1 and TRBJ1-1; D remains ambiguous. V lost 5 bases to trimming and J lost 4 bases, with 11 bases between them. This CDR3 region has 13 residues. From germline, CDR1 is MGHDK and CDR2 SYGVNS. The CDR3 loop is CASSTKGGTEAFF. In DNA, the CDR3 is TGTGCCAGCAGTACGAAGGGTGGCACTGAAGCTTTCTTT. Combining the CDR3 with reference TRBV25-1 and TRBJ1-1 gives the whole variable domain EADIYQTPRYLVIGTGKKITLECSQTMGHDKMYWYQQDPGMELHLIHYSYGVNSTEKGDLSSESTVSRIRTEHFPLTLESARPSHTSQYLCASSTKGGTEAFFGQGTRLTVV.

This clonotype was seen repeatedly, ten times or more. The chain uses TRBV12-3 or TRBV12-4 and TRBJ1-3; D is unresolved. This CDR3 is 13 amino acids long. Trimming left V 7 bases short and J 0 bases short, with 7 bases between. The chain's CDR3 is CASKRNSGNTIYF. The CDR3 DNA reads as TGTGCCAGCAAACGTAACTCTGGAAACACCATATATTTT.

This clonotype appeared a few times. The rearrangement uses TRBV20-1 and TRBJ2-6, with D perhaps TRBD1 (6 bases). The ends were cut back, 0 bases at V and 0 bases at J, with 12 bases in the middle. This CDR3 contains 17 residues. Germline V lookup: CDR1 DFQATT, CDR2 SNEGSKA (reference sequence). In nucleotides, the CDR3 is TGCAGTGCTAGAGATCCGAGGGGGAGCTCTGGGGCCAACGTCCTGACTTTC. Amino acid sequence: CSARDPRGSSGANVLTF.

This clonotype was seen at least ten times. V and J are TRBV7-2 and TRBJ1-3; TRBD1 is a possible D gene (5 bases). The CDR3 is 15 amino acids. Deletions cut 5 bases from V and 0 bases from J, with 11 bases between. Germline V gene lookup returns CDR1 SGHTA and CDR2 FQGNSA. The CDR3 spells CASSTRGVSGNTIYF. The CDR3 region has the DNA TGTGCCAGCAGCACCCGGGGGGTCTCTGGAAACACCATATATTTT.

This clonotype was detected many times. The V and J genes are TRBV5-1 and TRBJ2-7; 8 positions match TRBD1. The CDR3 is 14 amino acids. V dropped 0 bases and J dropped 5; count of bases not matched to a gene: 4. Germline V gene lookup returns CDR1 SGHRS and CDR2 YFSETQ. The CDR3 reads CASSLVTGAHEQYF. The CDR3 DNA reads as TGCGCCAGCAGCTTGGTGACAGGGGCCCACGAGCAGTACTTC.

This clonotype turned up a few times. The V call is TRBV4-3, the J call TRBJ2-3; 12 nucleotides align to TRBD2. The germline CDR1 and CDR2 sequences are LGHNA and YSLEER. The CDR3 consists of 16 residues. The V segment lost 1 base and the J segment 6 bases; nucleotides outside the gene matches: 5. The CDR3: CASSQGLAGVFDTQYF. The CDR3 DNA reads as TGCGCCAGCAGCCAAGGACTAGCGGGGGTATTTGATACGCAGTATTTT.

The table lists this clonotype with many counts. V usage is TRBV6-1 and J usage is TRBJ1-5; no firm D call. Germline CDR1 and CDR2: MNHNS and SASEGT. With 3 bases removed from V and 12 bases from J, the gap between germline ends came to 9 bases. The CDR3 covers 11 residues. The CDR3 region is CASSETGLQHF. CDR3 coding DNA: TGTGCCAGCAGTGAGACCGGACTCCAGCATTTT.